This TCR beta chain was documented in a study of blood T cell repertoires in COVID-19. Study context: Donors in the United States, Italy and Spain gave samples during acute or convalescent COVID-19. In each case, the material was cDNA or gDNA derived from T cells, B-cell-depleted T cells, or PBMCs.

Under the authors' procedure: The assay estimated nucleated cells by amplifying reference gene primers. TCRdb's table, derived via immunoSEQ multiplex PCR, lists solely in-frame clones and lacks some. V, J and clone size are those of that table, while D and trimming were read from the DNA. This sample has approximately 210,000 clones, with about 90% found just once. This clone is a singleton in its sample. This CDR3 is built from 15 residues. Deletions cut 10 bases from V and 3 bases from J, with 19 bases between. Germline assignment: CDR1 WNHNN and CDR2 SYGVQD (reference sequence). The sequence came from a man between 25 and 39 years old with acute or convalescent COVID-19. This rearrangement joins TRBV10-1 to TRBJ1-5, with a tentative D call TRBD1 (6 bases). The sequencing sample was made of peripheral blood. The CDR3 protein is CATLLFWTVNQPQHF. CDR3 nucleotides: TGCGCCACCCTACTATTCTGGACAGTCAATCAGCCCCAGCATTTT.